This T cell receptor beta chain was sequenced for a study of T cell responses to AZD1222 COVID-19 vaccine. Whole-study context: Pooled samples include second doses given at about 4 or 12 weeks. Study-level points and caveats: The sample set comprised mostly white British donors with more females, and clonal diversity was possibly underestimated. Across spike, vaccine-associated CD4 TCRs were found, dominant at 160-218 and 743-854. Close to half of all spike-specific TCRs reportedly target regions of the variants that are unmutated.

Clones were read by immunoSEQ multiplex PCR, and TCRdb kept only the in-frame ones, dropping some. The sample comprises over 100,000 clones, roughly nine tenths of which are singletons, and around 1.7% rests with the top ten. This CDR3 is 21 amino acids long. A note on this clone: Its matching antigen is unknown.

This TCR came from an adult in good health. Sequencing used peripheral blood, obtained on day 0 of AZD1222 vaccination. The chain has TRBV1 and TRBJ2-3; the table names TRBD2, a call not compared with the DNA. TRBV1 is shown as a pseudogene. CDR3 coding DNA: TGCACCAGCAGCCAAACCCGGACTAGCGGCTTTAAACTCTATAGCACAGATACGCAGTATTTT. This codes for CTSSQTRTSGFKLYSTDTQYF.